A selection of T cell receptor beta chains follows, all from one sample in a study of blood T cell repertoires in COVID-19. Data came from immunoSEQ multiplex PCR; TCRdb stores just in-frame clones and leaves some out. The repertoire has about 350,000 clones, approximately 90% of them found once; the top ten carry 3% to 4%. Sequencing used peripheral blood. The receptors shown here come from a woman aged 55-70 years with COVID-19, enrolled during active disease. CDR3s include the opening cysteine and the closing phenylalanine or tryptophan. D genes are given only for firm matches. Rows give clone size only sometimes, using once, few, many, or a class for an expanded clone.

V: TRBV3-1/TRBV3-2; size: -; J: TRBJ1-6; D: TRBD1; DNA: TGTGCCAGCAGCCAAGGGGACAGCCATAATTCACCCCTCCACTTT; CDR3: CASSQGDSHNSPLHF
V: TRBV3-1/TRBV3-2; size: -; J: TRBJ1-6; D: -; DNA: TGTGCCAGCAGCTCTCCAGATACCTATAATTCACCCCTCCACTTT; CDR3: CASSSPDTYNSPLHF
V: TRBV28; size: -; J: TRBJ1-2; D: -; DNA: TGTGCCAGCAGCGTAGGGAGACGCTATGGCTACACCTTC; CDR3: CASSVGRRYGYTF
V: TRBV6-6; size: -; J: TRBJ1-1; D: TRBD1; DNA: TGTGCCAGCAGTACCGACAGGGTAGGGTCTGAAGCTTTCTTT; CDR3: CASSTDRVGSEAFF
V: TRBV18; size: -; J: TRBJ1-2; D: -; DNA: TGTGCCAGCTCCCCCACAGGGTGGGGCTATGGCTACACCTTC; CDR3: CASSPTGWGYGYTF
V: TRBV27; size: few; J: TRBJ2-1; D: -; DNA: TGTGCCAGCAGTTTAGAACAGGGCACCTACAATGAGCAGTTCTTC; CDR3: CASSLEQGTYNEQFF
V: TRBV6-6; size: -; J: TRBJ1-1; D: -; DNA: TGTGCCAGCAGTTACGGAGAGACGACTGAAGCTTTCTTT; CDR3: CASSYGETTEAFF
V: TRBV19; size: -; J: TRBJ1-5; D: -; DNA: TGTGCCAGTAAACCCCTTTCAACGGGGTGGAATCAGCCCCAGCATTTT; CDR3: CASKPLSTGWNQPQHF
V: TRBV7-3; size: -; J: TRBJ2-5; D: TRBD1; DNA: TGTGCCAGCGCAAGTGACAGGGTGGAGACCCAGTACTTC; CDR3: CASASDRVETQYF
V: TRBV30; size: -; J: TRBJ1-2; D: -; DNA: TGTGCCGGACAAACCAGGGGTGCGCGGGGCTACACCTTC; CDR3: CAGQTRGARGYTF
V: TRBV24-1; size: -; J: TRBJ1-5; D: -; DNA: TGTGCCACCAGTGATGGGGGGAGCGGGGACAATCAGCCCCAGCATTTT; CDR3: CATSDGGSGDNQPQHF
V: TRBV18; size: -; J: TRBJ2-7; D: TRBD1; DNA: TGTGCCGCCGCCGGGACAGGGGTCCACGAGCAGTACTTC; CDR3: CAAAGTGVHEQYF
V: TRBV6-6; size: -; J: TRBJ1-3; D: TRBD1; DNA: TGTGCCAGCAGCCGAGGGGGACAGGTATACTCTGGAAACACCATATATTTT; CDR3: CASSRGGQVYSGNTIYF
V: TRBV18; size: once; J: TRBJ1-1; D: -; DNA: TGTGCCAGCTCACCGGCTCCAGGGGAGACTGAAGCTTTCTTT; CDR3: CASSPAPGETEAFF
V: TRBV15; size: -; J: TRBJ1-4; D: -; DNA: TGTGCCACCAGCAGAGATCTCGGGGTGGCTAATGAAAAACTGTTTTTT; CDR3: CATSRDLGVANEKLFF
V: TRBV10-3; size: -; J: TRBJ1-5; D: TRBD1; DNA: TGTGCCATCAGTGAACGGACAGGGGGTCAGCCCCAGCATTTT; CDR3: CAISERTGGQPQHF
V: TRBV6-5; size: -; J: TRBJ1-5; D: -; DNA: TGTGCCACCCGTCAGGTTTTTAATCAGCCCCAGCATTTT; CDR3: CATRQVFNQPQHF
V: TRBV9; size: -; J: TRBJ1-1; D: -; DNA: TGTGCCAGCAGCGCGGGGGGGAGAGTGGACACTGAAGCTTTCTTT; CDR3: CASSAGGRVDTEAFF
V: TRBV6-4; size: -; J: TRBJ1-2; D: TRBD1; DNA: TGTGCCAGCAGTGACAGGACAGGGGGAGGCTACACCTTC; CDR3: CASSDRTGGGYTF
V: TRBV2; size: -; J: TRBJ2-5; D: -; DNA: TGTGCCAGCAGTCGCCCGCAGGAGACCCAGTACTTC; CDR3: CASSRPQETQYF
V: TRBV25-1; size: -; J: TRBJ1-1; D: -; DNA: TGTGCCACCCATTTGAACACTGAAGCTTTCTTT; CDR3: CATHLNTEAFF
V: TRBV10-1; size: -; J: TRBJ2-7; D: -; DNA: TGCGCCAGCAGTGAGTCGTTGGGACAAAGGGTCCACGAGCAGTACTTC; CDR3: CASSESLGQRVHEQYF
V: TRBV9; size: -; J: TRBJ2-7; D: TRBD1; DNA: TGTGCCAGCACTAGGAGACAGGGGACGTACGAGCAGTACTTC; CDR3: CASTRRQGTYEQYF
V: TRBV2; size: -; J: TRBJ1-4; D: TRBD1; DNA: TGTGCCAGCAGTGAAGGGGGGGACAGGGGTACACCAACTAATGAAAAACTGTTTTTT; CDR3: CASSEGGDRGTPTNEKLFF
V: TRBV7-8; size: few; J: TRBJ1-1; D: -; DNA: TGTGCCAGCAGCCCCACCACAGGGCACACTGAAGCTTTCTTT; CDR3: CASSPTTGHTEAFF
V: TRBV15; size: -; J: TRBJ1-2; D: TRBD1; DNA: TGTGCCACCAGCAGAAAGGACAGGGCTCGGGGTTGGGACTATGGCTACACCTTC; CDR3: CATSRKDRARGWDYGYTF
V: TRBV5-1; size: -; J: TRBJ1-1; D: TRBD1; DNA: TGCGCCAGCAGCTCCGGGACAGGGGGGAACACTGAAGCTTTCTTT; CDR3: CASSSGTGGNTEAFF
V: TRBV3-1/TRBV3-2; size: -; J: TRBJ1-1; D: -; DNA: TGTGCCAGCAGCCAAGATCCCCGTTTTGAAGCTTTCTTT; CDR3: CASSQDPRFEAFF
V: TRBV2; size: -; J: TRBJ1-5; D: TRBD1; DNA: TGTGCCAGCAGTCAACAGGGGGGATCCCTTAGCAATCAGCCCCAGCATTTT; CDR3: CASSQQGGSLSNQPQHF
V: TRBV19; size: -; J: TRBJ2-7; D: -; DNA: TGTGCCAGTAGTACTACAGGGTGGAACGAGCAGTACTTC; CDR3: CASSTTGWNEQYF
V: TRBV2; size: -; J: TRBJ2-6; D: -; DNA: TGTGCCAGCAGTTCTGGGGGCGCCTCTGGGGCCAACGTCCTGACTTTC; CDR3: CASSSGGASGANVLTF
V: TRBV7-9; size: -; J: TRBJ2-1; D: -; DNA: TGTTCTCCTTTTGGCCATGAGCAGTTCTTC; CDR3: CSPFGHEQFF
V: TRBV11-2; size: -; J: TRBJ1-1; D: -; DNA: TGTGCCAGCAGCTTTCGAGTTTCGAACACTGAAGCTTTCTTT; CDR3: CASSFRVSNTEAFF
V: TRBV11-2; size: -; J: TRBJ2-3; D: TRBD2; DNA: TGTGCCAGCAGCAGAACTAGCGGGGATTATACAGATACGCAGTATTTT; CDR3: CASSRTSGDYTDTQYF
V: TRBV5-1; size: -; J: TRBJ1-1; D: -; DNA: TGCGCCCGCAGCGGGGGGGGCAAGGGCACTGAAGCTTTCTTT; CDR3: CARSGGGKGTEAFF
V: TRBV9; size: -; J: TRBJ1-6; D: TRBD1; DNA: TGTGCCAGCAGCGTAGCGGGACAGGGGGCGTCTCATTCACCCCTCCACTTT; CDR3: CASSVAGQGASHSPLHF
V: TRBV27; size: -; J: TRBJ1-6; D: -; DNA: TGTGCCAGCAGTTTAATGACAGTGGGACAAGGGTCACCCCTCCACTTT; CDR3: CASSLMTVGQGSPLHF
V: TRBV6-1; size: -; J: TRBJ1-2; D: -; DNA: TGTGCCAGCAGTGAAGTCCAGGGTCCCCGGGGCTACACCTTC; CDR3: CASSEVQGPRGYTF
V: TRBV3-1/TRBV3-2; size: -; J: TRBJ2-7; D: -; DNA: TGTGCCAGCAGCCAAGACGGGAGAAACGAGCAGTACTTC; CDR3: CASSQDGRNEQYF
V: TRBV28; size: -; J: TRBJ2-1; D: TRBD2; DNA: TGTGCCAGCAGTTCCCTCGTATCCCTCAGCGGGGGGGCCGATGAGCAGTTCTTC; CDR3: CASSSLVSLSGGADEQFF